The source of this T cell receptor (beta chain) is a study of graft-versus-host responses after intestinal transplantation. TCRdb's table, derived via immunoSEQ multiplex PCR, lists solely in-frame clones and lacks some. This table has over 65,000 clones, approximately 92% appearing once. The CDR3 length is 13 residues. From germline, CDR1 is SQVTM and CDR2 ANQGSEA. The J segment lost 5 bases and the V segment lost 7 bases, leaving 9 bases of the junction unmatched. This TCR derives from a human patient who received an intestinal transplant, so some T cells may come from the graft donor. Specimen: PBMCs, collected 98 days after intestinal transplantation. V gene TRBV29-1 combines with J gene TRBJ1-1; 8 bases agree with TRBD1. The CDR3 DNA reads TGCAGCGGCCAGACAGGGGAAAAAACTGAAGCTTTCTTT. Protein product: CSGQTGEKTEAFF.